This note documents a single T cell receptor beta chain sequence. Germline V gene data show CDR1 as LGHDT and CDR2 as YNNKEL (reference sequence). Trimming took off 2 bases at V and 8 bases at J, with 9 bases between the two ends. CDR3 size: 12 residues. The protocol was immunoSEQ multiplex PCR, while the TCRdb copy is restricted to in-frame clones and leaves out a portion. The data hold roughly 100,000 clones, with 90% to 95% observed a single time. The sample belongs to a study of blood T cell repertoires in COVID-19. The origin of this receptor is a human donor in a cohort sampled during active COVID-19. This sequence joins TRBV3-1 (or the pseudogene TRBV3-2) and TRBJ1-1, with unresolved D. Material: peripheral blood. CDR3 in amino acids: CASSQSGGEAFF. As DNA, the CDR3 is TGTGCCAGCAGCCAATCTGGCGGCGAAGCTTTCTTT.